A single sample is the source of the 30 T cell receptor beta chains below, sequenced in a study of shared clonotypes between healthy human individuals. The table came from immunoSEQ multiplex PCR; TCRdb's copy has only in-frame clones and leaves some out. The sample lists about 490,000 clones, about 78% occurring once. The sequencing input was PBMCs. The receptors stem from a middle-aged woman in good health. Some clones in this sample may be carry-over from other donors' samples.

This clone was seen repeatedly, ten times or more. The chain has TRBV9 and TRBJ2-7; perhaps TRBD2 as D (7 bases). The germline V and J ends were trimmed by 2 bases and 6 bases, with 18 bases remaining between them. This CDR3 contains 15 residues. Germline V lookup: CDR1 SGDLS, CDR2 YYNGEE. CDR3 amino acids: CASSVGGLQGGEQYF. In DNA, the CDR3 is TGTGCCAGCAGCGTCGGGGGGCTGCAGGGCGGCGAGCAGTACTTC.

This clone was observed a handful of times. This rearrangement joins TRBV11-2 to TRBJ1-1, with D tentatively TRBD1 (5 bases). This CDR3 is built from 15 residues. V was shortened by 5 bases and J by 5 bases, with 18 bases between the two germline ends. Per germline, CDR1 SGHAT and CDR2 FQNNGV. The CDR3 loop is CASSRLQGAGTEAFF. In nucleotides, the CDR3 is TGTGCCAGCAGCCGCCTACAAGGGGCGGGTACTGAAGCTTTCTTT.

The rearrangement links TRBV29-1 to TRBJ2-5; 9 bases match TRBD2. This CDR3 spans 15 amino acids. V gave up 5 bases and J gave up 5 bases; unmatched junction bases: 12. CDR1 and CDR2 (germline): SQVTM, ANQGSEA. The CDR3 region has the DNA TGCAGCGTTAGTCGAATAGCGGGAGTCGGGGAGACCCAGTACTTC. Encoded protein: CSVSRIAGVGETQYF.

The chain recombines TRBV14 with TRBJ1-4, with 7 bases lining up with TRBD1. Germline V CDR1 and CDR2: SGHDN, FVKESK. The CDR3 is 15 residues long. With 4 bases clipped from V and 1 base from J, the junction kept 3 bases outside the gene matches. CDR3 in amino acids: CASSRRQGTNEKLFF. DNA for the CDR3: TGTGCCAGCAGCCGACGACAGGGAACTAATGAAAAACTGTTTTTT.

A remark on this clone: With a far larger clone one base away, a read error is the likely cause. The rearrangement links TRBV6-1 to TRBJ2-1; 10 positions match TRBD2. Germline V gene data show CDR1 as MNHNS and CDR2 as SASEGT. Trimming removed 6 bases from V and 4 bases from J; junction bases left unmatched: 6. CDR3 length equals 15 residues. CDR3 amino acids: CASSPGTSAYNEQFF. The CDR3 DNA sequence: TGTGCCAGCAGCCCCGGGACTAGCGCATACAATGAGCAGTTCTTC.

The chain recombines TRBV5-6 with TRBJ2-5; a possible D gene is TRBD2 (6 bases). Deletions cut 4 bases from V and 3 bases from J, with 16 bases between. Germline CDR1 reads SGHDT; CDR2 reads YYEEEE. The CDR3 is 15 residues long. CDR3 region: CASSHVREQKETQYF. Here the CDR3 DNA reads TGTGCCAGCAGCCATGTTCGGGAGCAGAAAGAGACCCAGTACTTC.

This chain connects TRBV5-1 to TRBJ2-2; D may be TRBD1 (6 bases). The CDR3 is made up of 16 amino acids. Trimming took 3 bases from V and 1 from J, leaving 13 bases between them. The germline CDR1 and CDR2 sequences are SGHRS and YFSETQ. DNA for the CDR3: TGCGCCAGCAGCTATCTGGCAGGGGAGAACACCGGGGAGCTGTTTTTT. Translation: CASSYLAGENTGELFF.

The rearrangement links TRBV30 to TRBJ2-7, with no clear D. Trimming left V 5 bases short and J 6 bases short, with 14 bases between. Germline values: CDR1 GTSNPN, CDR2 SVGIG (reference sequence). There are 12 residues in the CDR3. CDR3 sequence: CAWGEDRREQYF. In DNA, the CDR3 is TGTGCCTGGGGTGAAGACCGGCGCGAGCAGTACTTC.

J is TRBJ1-5 and V is TRBV30; the match to TRBD1 covers 7 bases. With V trimmed by 5 bases and J by 0 bases, 7 bases remained unmatched. Germline CDR1 GTSNPN, CDR2 SVGIG (reference sequence). The CDR3 loop spans 15 amino acids. The CDR3 DNA follows: TGTGCCTGGGGGGACAGCGGGTATAGCAATCAGCCCCAGCATTTT. Residues: CAWGDSGYSNQPQHF. The full variable domain, with the rest looked up from reference TRBV30 and TRBJ1-5, is SQTIHQWPATLVQPVGSPLSLECTVEGTSNPNLYWYRQAAGRGLQLLFYSVGIGQISSEVPQNLSASRPQDRQFILSSKKLLLSDSGFYLCAWGDSGYSNQPQHFGDGTRLSIL.

The chain combines TRBV6-5 with TRBJ1-4; no clear D. With 7 bases removed from V and 10 bases from J, the gap between germline ends came to 10 bases. Germline V gene data show CDR1 as MNHEY and CDR2 as SVGAGI. The CDR3 is 11 residues long. Here the CDR3 reads CASNPGRKLFF. The DNA of the CDR3 is TGTGCCAGCAACCCCGGGCGAAAACTGTTTTTT.

The rearrangement joins TRBV5-4 to TRBJ2-7; 8 nucleotides match TRBD2. V lost 4 bases, J lost 2 bases, and 8 bases stayed unmatched. The CDR3 length is 15 residues. Germline loops: CDR1 SGHNT, CDR2 YYREEE (reference sequence). CDR3 sequence: CASSAGLVGAYEQYF. The CDR3 nucleotides read TGTGCCAGCAGCGCGGGACTAGTGGGGGCCTACGAGCAGTACTTC. The full variable domain, its missing parts supplied by reference TRBV5-4 and TRBJ2-7, is ETGVTQSPTHLIKTRGQQVTLRCSSQSGHNTVSWYQQALGQGPQFIFQYYREEENGRGNFPPRFSGLQFPNYSSELNVNALELDDSALYLCASSAGLVGAYEQYFGPGTRLTVT.

This clone has only one observation. The chain carries TRBV7-9 and TRBJ2-7; TRBD1 matches at 9 bases. Trimming removed 4 bases from V and 4 bases from J; junction bases left unmatched: 8. This CDR3 contains 15 residues. Per the germline V gene, CDR1 is SEHNR and CDR2 is FQNEAQ (reference sequence). This chain's CDR3 is CASSSSVGQGYEQYF. DNA for the CDR3: TGTGCCAGCAGCTCCAGCGTGGGACAGGGATACGAGCAGTACTTC.

As to this clone: This sample also contains other DNA sequences that code for the same CDR3. The V and J genes are TRBV9 and TRBJ2-3; 15 bases match TRBD2. The CDR3 has 16 amino acids. After removal of 2 bases from V and 6 bases from J, the junction contained 4 bases not matched to a gene. Germline V gene sequence: CDR1 SGDLS, CDR2 YYNGEE. The CDR3 protein is CASSVGLAGGPDTQYF. The CDR3 region has the DNA TGTGCCAGCAGCGTCGGACTAGCGGGAGGGCCGGATACGCAGTATTTT.

The chain carries TRBV11-2 and TRBJ2-3; D tentatively fits TRBD1 or TRBD2 (5 bases each). With 7 bases removed from V and 2 bases from J, the gap between germline ends came to 19 bases. The CDR3 has 16 amino acids. Germline V gives CDR1 SGHAT, CDR2 FQNNGV. The CDR3 DNA reads TGTGCCAGCACCTCTCCCCGGGACCATTACACAGATACGCAGTATTTT. It is translated as CASTSPRDHYTDTQYF.

The CDR3 DNA reads TGTGCCAGCAGCCTAGACATAGGGGGCTCAGGCACAGATACGCAGTATTTT. This encodes CASSLDIGGSGTDTQYF. J is TRBJ2-3 and V is TRBV28; the match to TRBD1 covers 7 bases. This CDR3 has 17 residues. Germline V gives CDR1 MDHEN, CDR2 SYDVKM. V was clipped by 6 bases and J by 1 base; unmatched bases: 13. Full variable domain (missing parts from reference TRBV28 and TRBJ2-3): DVKVTQSSRYLVKRTGEKVFLECVQDMDHENMFWYRQDPGLGLRLIYFSYDVKMKEKGDIPEGYSVSREKKERFSLILESASTNQTSMYLCASSLDIGGSGTDTQYFGPGTRLTVL.

J is TRBJ2-5 and V is TRBV27, with TRBD1 matching over 8 bases. V was clipped by 4 bases and J by 4 bases; unmatched bases: 8. The CDR3 has 15 residues. The germline gives CDR1 MNHEY, CDR2 SMNVEV (reference sequence). The CDR3 here is CASSYGQGKGETQYF. The CDR3, as DNA: TGTGCCAGCAGTTATGGACAGGGTAAAGGAGAGACCCAGTACTTC.

J is TRBJ2-5 and V is TRBV10-2; D is tentatively TRBD1 or TRBD2 (5 bases each). The CDR3 covers 14 residues. Per germline, CDR1 WSHSY and CDR2 SAAADI. V was clipped by 3 bases and J by 1 base, with 9 bases between them. CDR3 in amino acids: CASSERGPQETQYF. The CDR3 DNA sequence: TGCGCCAGCAGTGAACGGGGACCCCAAGAGACCCAGTACTTC.

This chain joins TRBV18 and TRBJ2-1; 12 bases map to TRBD1. Germline CDR1 is KGHSH and CDR2 is LQKENI. V was clipped by 4 bases and J by 7 bases; unmatched bases: 5. The CDR3 spans 15 residues. This CDR3 is CASSRDRGLSNEQFF. CDR3 DNA: TGTGCCAGCTCACGGGACAGGGGGCTTAGTAATGAGCAGTTCTTC.

CDR3 DNA: TGCAGCGCCGGGACTACAGCCTACGAGCAGTACTTC. Its translation is CSAGTTAYEQYF. The genes are TRBV29-1 and TRBJ2-7; 7 bases are a match to TRBD2. V dropped 7 bases and J dropped 2; count of bases not matched to a gene: 5. This CDR3 region has 12 residues. CDR1 SQVTM and CDR2 ANQGSEA come from the germline V gene.

The V gene is TRBV6-5, the J gene TRBJ2-4; D may match TRBD1 or TRBD2 (5 bases each). Germline assignment: CDR1 MNHEY and CDR2 SVGAGI. The CDR3 spans 15 residues. Trimming took 0 bases from V and 3 from J, leaving 9 bases between them. In nucleotides, the CDR3 is TGTGCCAGCAGTTACTCGTCTGGGGGCAAAAACATTCAGTACTTC. Translation gives CASSYSSGGKNIQYF.

The V gene is TRBV19, the J gene TRBJ2-1, with 9 bases aligning to TRBD1. The V segment lost 1 base and the J segment 7 bases; nucleotides outside the gene matches: 5. The germline CDR1 and CDR2 sequences are LNHDA and SQIVND (reference sequence). CDR3 length: 15 amino acids. CDR3 sequence reads: CASSIVGTGMNEQFF. The CDR3 nucleotides read TGTGCCAGTAGTATAGTCGGGACAGGGATGAATGAGCAGTTCTTC.

The rearrangement joins TRBV5-4 to TRBJ2-5; possibly TRBD1 for D (6 bases). The CDR3 runs 16 residues. Per germline, CDR1 SGHNT and CDR2 YYREEE (reference sequence). The V and J ends lost 4 bases and 5 bases respectively, with 21 bases between them. The CDR3 DNA reads TGTGCCAGCAGCGGGGGCCCGGCATTCGAGATGGAGACCCAGTACTTC. Translation gives CASSGGPAFEMETQYF.

Worth noting for this clone: The junction does not match germline at one end; this may be a read error. The same CDR3 can be traced to other DNA sequences in this sample. The CDR3 sequence is CASSDGTAMDGYTF. CDR3 sequence (DNA): TGTGCTAGCAGTGACGGGACCGCGATGGATGGCTACACCTTC. The rearrangement uses TRBV6-5 and TRBJ1-2; D perhaps matches TRBD1 (5 bases). From germline, CDR1 is MNHEY and CDR2 SVGAGI. The CDR3 runs 14 residues.

Comments on this clone: In the same sample, other DNA sequences code for this CDR3. The chain couples TRBV19 to TRBJ1-5; 8 bases line up with TRBD1. The trim removed 9 bases at V and 0 bases at J, leaving 19 bases unmatched. The germline V gene has CDR1 LNHDA and CDR2 SQIVND (reference sequence). The CDR3 loop spans 19 amino acids. CDR3 protein: CASSPRWVRRGHSNQPQHF. As DNA, the CDR3 is TGTGCCAGCAGCCCGCGGTGGGTTCGCAGGGGGCATAGCAATCAGCCCCAGCATTTT.

The V and J genes are TRBV9 and TRBJ1-5; tentative D call: TRBD1 (5 bases). The CDR3 is 14 residues long. Germline loops: CDR1 SGDLS, CDR2 YYNGEE. Trimming took 5 bases from V and 5 from J, leaving 14 bases between them. The CDR3 coding sequence is TGTGCCAGCAGTGATCAGGGAGACCATCAGCCCCAGCATTTT. This sequence encodes CASSDQGDHQPQHF.

This chain joins TRBV5-1 and TRBJ1-1; tentatively, D is TRBD1 (5 bases). The V end was cut by 2 bases, the J end by 5 bases, with 10 bases between. In germline, CDR1 is SGHRS, CDR2 YFSETQ. This CDR3 is 13 amino acids long. In DNA form, the CDR3 reads TGCGCCAGCAGCTTTCAAGGGGAGACTGAAGCTTTCTTT. It encodes CASSFQGETEAFF.

V usage is TRBV5-1 and J usage is TRBJ2-1, with 12 bases aligning to TRBD2. The CDR3 has 15 amino acids. Trimming at V came to 7 bases and at J to 9 bases, leaving 11 bases not matched to a gene. The germline CDR1 and CDR2 sequences are SGHRS and YFSETQ. CDR3 DNA: TGCGCCAGCCGCAAGACTAGCGGGAGATCTGGTGAGCAGTTCTTC. Its translation: CASRKTSGRSGEQFF.

V and J are TRBV30 and TRBJ2-6, with 8 bases lining up with TRBD2. With V trimmed by 0 bases and J by 2 bases, 3 bases remained unmatched. CDR1 and CDR2 from the germline V gene are GTSNPN and SVGIG (reference sequence). This CDR3 is built from 16 residues. The CDR3 bases are TGTGCCTGGAGTGTACGGGGGGGGACTGGGGCCAACGTCCTGACTTTC. Its protein product is CAWSVRGGTGANVLTF.

The genes are TRBV6-6 and TRBJ1-6; 7 bases map to TRBD1. The CDR3 is made up of 15 amino acids. V lost 6 bases to trimming and J lost 7 bases; unmatched junction nucleotides: 9. CDR1 is MNHNY and CDR2 is SVGAGI in the germline V gene (reference sequence). The CDR3: CASSIPTGSNSPLHF. Here the CDR3 DNA reads TGTGCCAGCAGCATACCGACAGGGTCGAATTCACCCCTCCACTTT.

The chain joins TRBV6-6 to TRBJ2-5, with 10 bases lining up with TRBD1. Looked up from germline, CDR1 is MNHNY and CDR2 is SVGAGI (reference sequence). The CDR3 length is 16 residues. J gave up 4 bases and V 0 bases, and 5 bases lay outside the gene matches. Here the CDR3 reads CASSYSMWTGGETQYF. CDR3 coding DNA: TGTGCCAGCAGTTACTCGATGTGGACAGGGGGAGAGACCCAGTACTTC.